The rows below give T cell receptor beta chains drawn from one sample of a study of regulatory T cells in long-lasting Graves disease. Via MiXCR, TCRdb re-called the multiplex PCR reads, giving one row per CDR3 protein. The sample has hundreds of thousands of distinct CDR3 sequences, about 16% seen once; the top ten hold 20% to 30%. The same sample was also studied in work on T cells in Graves' hyperthyroidism and ophthalmopathy.

The sample was peripheral blood mononuclear cells (PBMCs), taken at new diagnosis, from a patient treated with antithyroid drugs. The receptors shown here come from a woman aged 40 to 65 with Graves disease. The CDR3 runs from the conserved cysteine through the conserved F or W. D genes are given only for firm matches. Rows give clone size only sometimes, using once, few, many, or a class for an expanded clone.

D gene	V gene	J gene	CDR3 length	clone size	CDR3 DNA	CDR3 protein
TRBD2	TRBV5-1	TRBJ2-7	14	many	TGCGCCAGCAGCTTTGGGGGGGAGAGTTACGAGCAGTACTTC	CASSFGGESYEQYF
NA	TRBV11-3	TRBJ2-2	16	few	TGTGCCAGCAGCTTAGGAGGGAGCGGGAACACCGGGGAGCTGTTTTTT	CASSLGGSGNTGELFF
NA	TRBV12-3/TRBV12-4	TRBJ1-1	15	many	TGTGCCAGCAGTCCATCGGGACACCGGAACACTGAAGCTTTCTTT	CASSPSGHRNTEAFF
NA	TRBV2	TRBJ1-2	14	many	TGTGCCAGCAGCCTCGGGACATCTGTAGGTGGCTACACCTTC	CASSLGTSVGGYTF
TRBD2	TRBV6-2/TRBV6-3	TRBJ2-7	15	many	TGTGCCAGCAGTTCCGGGACTACTACGCTCTACGAGCAGTACTTC	CASSSGTTTLYEQYF
TRBD1	TRBV2	TRBJ1-1	13	many	TGTGCCAGCAGTGGTGGCAGGGGGAGGGAAGCTTTCTTT	CASSGGRGREAFF
NA	TRBV28	TRBJ2-1	15	many	TGTGCCAGCAGTTTAGGTGGGGGGGCCGTCTATGAGCAGTTCTTC	CASSLGGGAVYEQFF
TRBD1	TRBV12-3/TRBV12-4	TRBJ2-7	15	NA	TGTGCCAGCAGCCCCACCCGACAGGGGTCCTACGAGCAGTACTTC	CASSPTRQGSYEQYF
NA	TRBV29-1	TRBJ2-7	13	NA	TGCAGCGTGGGGACGGTGATTCTAAGGGAGCAGTACTTC	CSVGTVILREQYF
NA	TRBV3-1	TRBJ2-1	13	many	TGTGCCAGCAGCCAAATGGAGAGGGGTGAGCAGTTCTTC	CASSQMERGEQFF
NA	TRBV18	TRBJ2-5	11	many	TGTGCCAGCTCACCCCAGGGGACCCAGTACTTC	CASSPQGTQYF
TRBD1	TRBV7-9	TRBJ1-6	15	NA	TGTGCCAGCAGCTTAGGGACAGGGGACGTCTCACCCCTCCACTTT	CASSLGTGDVSPLHF
NA	TRBV24-1	TRBJ2-1	11	few	TGTGCCACCAGTGATTGGGGTGAGCAGTTCTTC	CATSDWGEQFF
NA	TRBV27	TRBJ2-1	14	NA	TGTGCCAGCAGTTTGGGGACTCCTCGCGGTGAGCAGTTCTTC	CASSLGTPRGEQFF
TRBD1	TRBV19	TRBJ1-4	14	few	TGTGCCACCTCTCGGGGACAGGGAATTGAAAAACTGTTTTTT	CATSRGQGIEKLFF
NA	TRBV11-2	TRBJ2-7	12	many	TGTGCCAGCAGCCCCCCTCCGGGAGAGCAGTACTTC	CASSPPPGEQYF
NA	TRBV28	TRBJ2-7	16	many	TGTGCCAGCAGTCAATCGACAGGCGTAAGCTCCTACGAGCAGTACTTC	CASSQSTGVSSYEQYF
TRBD1	TRBV7-6	TRBJ2-7	14	many	TGTGCCAGCAGCAGAGGATTCGGACAGGACGAGCAGTACTTC	CASSRGFGQDEQYF
TRBD1	TRBV28	TRBJ1-5	15	many	TGTGCCAGCAGTTTGCGACAGGGTAACAATCAGCCCCAGCATTTT	CASSLRQGNNQPQHF
NA	TRBV12-3/TRBV12-4	TRBJ1-1	13	many	TGTGCCAGCAGCCGAGGAACCGGGACTGAAGCTTTCTTT	CASSRGTGTEAFF
NA	TRBV28	TRBJ1-2	11	NA	TGTGCCAGCAGTTTATATCGTGGCTACACCTTC	CASSLYRGYTF
NA	TRBV20-1	TRBJ1-5	19	few	TGCAGTGCTAGACGAATACAACAGGGAATCGTTTATAGCAATCAGCCCCAGCATTTT	CSARRIQQGIVYSNQPQHF
NA	TRBV7-2	TRBJ1-1	13	few	TGTGCCAGCAGCCGGGCAGGGAAATTCGAAGCTTTCTTT	CASSRAGKFEAFF
NA	TRBV4-1	TRBJ1-1	13	NA	TGCGCCAGCAGTGTCGGACCGAGTCGTGAAGCTTTCTTT	CASSVGPSREAFF
TRBD1	TRBV12-3/TRBV12-4	TRBJ1-1	13	many	TGTGCCAGCTGGGACAGGGTGAACACTGAAGCTTTCTTT	CASWDRVNTEAFF
NA	TRBV30	TRBJ1-1	11	few	TGTGCCTGGAGTGGGTTTCGAAAAGCTTTCTTT	CAWSGFRKAFF
NA	TRBV11-2	TRBJ2-1	12	many	TGTGCCAGCAGCCCCAGCGGCGGAGAGCAGTTCTTC	CASSPSGGEQFF
TRBD1	TRBV4-1	TRBJ1-5	16	NA	TGCGCCAGCAGCCAAGGGGACAGGGGAGGCGATCAGCCCCAGCATTTT	CASSQGDRGGDQPQHF